The 25 T cell receptor beta chains below come from one sample, sequenced in a study of Graves' ophthalmopathy and Graves' hyperthyroidism. Amplified TCR beta CDR3 regions were obtained using RNA transcripts as template. The authors performed first-round RT-PCR with HTBI primers and then a second-round multiplex PCR. TCRdb re-analysed the multiplex PCR reads in MiXCR, keeping a single row per CDR3 protein. The sample records about 700,000 distinct CDR3 sequences, 40% being singletons. Sequenced material: peripheral blood. The source of these receptors is an adult man with Graves' ophthalmopathy.

Turning to this clonotype: One junction end disagrees with the germline gene, perhaps due to a read error. The V gene is TRBV10-2, the J gene TRBJ2-5; 9 nucleotides line up with TRBD2. The CDR3 consists of 16 residues. CDR1 is WSHSY, CDR2 SAAADI, per germline. For the CDR3, the DNA is TGTGCCAGCAGCCTCGAGGTCCTAGCGGGAAAAGAGACCCAGTACTTC. Encoded protein: CASSLEVLAGKETQYF.

The CDR3, as DNA: TGTGCCAGCAGTGTCCTGAATGGGACAGGGGATCAGCCCCAGCATTTT. Its translation: CASSVLNGTGDQPQHF. This chain links TRBV25-1 with TRBJ1-5, with TRBD1 identical over 10 bases. Germline values: CDR1 MGHDK, CDR2 SYGVNS. CDR3 length equals 16 residues. Trimming cost V 4 bases and J 5 bases; bases outside gene matches: 8.

This clonotype has only a few counts. The chain combines TRBV2 with TRBJ2-6; unclear D gene. V lost 3 bases and J lost 5, with 5 bases in between. There are 13 residues in the CDR3. Looked up from germline, CDR1 is SNHLY and CDR2 is FYNNEI. The CDR3, as DNA: TGTGCCAGCAGTGATAACAGGGCCAACGTCCTGACTTTC. Amino acids: CASSDNRANVLTF. The complete variable domain, with remaining parts taken from reference TRBV2 and TRBJ2-6, reads EPEVTQTPSHQVTQMGQEVILRCVPISNHLYFYWYRQILGQKVEFLVSFYNNEISEKSEIFDDQFSVERPDGSNFTLKIRSTKLEDSAMYFCASSDNRANVLTFGAGSRLTVL.

This chain connects TRBV20-1 to TRBJ1-1; D is undetermined. The length of the CDR3 is 13 residues. Germline loops: CDR1 DFQATT, CDR2 SNEGSKA (reference sequence). Trimming shortened V by 0 bases and J by 2 bases, and 7 bases separated the two germline ends. The CDR3, as DNA: TGCAGTGCTAGAGACGGGCGCAACACTGAAGCTTTCTTT. This gives the protein CSARDGRNTEAFF.

Turning to this clonotype: Given the absence of the conserved phenylalanine or tryptophan at the CDR3 end, a read error is likely. The V call is TRBV7-9, the J call TRBJ1-1, with TRBD1 as a possible D gene (6 bases). Trimming shortened V by 4 bases and J by 11 bases, and 17 bases separated the two germline ends. This CDR3 comprises 13 residues. CDR1 is SEHNR, CDR2 FQNEAQ, per germline (reference sequence). The CDR3 protein is CASSWDQQGLAFL. CDR3 bases: TGTGCCAGCAGCTGGGATCAACAGGGTCTTGCTTTCCTT.

This clonotype appeared a single time. This sequence joins TRBV25-1 and TRBJ2-2, with D perhaps TRBD1 or TRBD2 (5 bases each). Trimming removed 6 bases at V and 4 bases at J, with 15 bases between. Germline V gives CDR1 MGHDK, CDR2 SYGVNS. CDR3 length: 15 residues. The CDR3 DNA reads as TGTGCCAGCAGCGTAGGGGAAGGGAGCACCGGGGAGCTGTTTTTT. Amino acid sequence: CASSVGEGSTGELFF.

This chain connects TRBV7-3 to TRBJ2-7, with 10 bases aligning to TRBD1. From germline, CDR1 is SGHTA and CDR2 FQGTGA. V lost 1 base, J lost 5 bases, and 11 bases stayed unmatched. The CDR3 has 17 amino acids. Here the CDR3 DNA reads TGTGCCAGCAGCTTAAGTTCGGATGGGACAGGGGAGGACGAGCAGTACTTC. Translated: CASSLSSDGTGEDEQYF.

The rearrangement joins TRBV9 to TRBJ1-2, with TRBD1 matching 10 bases. Germline V CDR1 and CDR2: SGDLS, YYNGEE. V was clipped by 0 bases and J by 4 bases; unmatched bases: 9. This CDR3 region has 17 residues. The CDR3 region is CASSVGQGAPVGYGYTF. CDR3 sequence (DNA): TGTGCCAGCAGCGTAGGACAGGGGGCCCCCGTTGGCTATGGCTACACCTTC.

This clonotype was recorded a few times. The V call is TRBV2, the J call TRBJ2-7, with TRBD1 identical over 12 bases. CDR3 length equals 15 residues. Trimming took 3 bases from V and 7 from J; bases not matched to a gene: 7. Germline V lookup: CDR1 SNHLY, CDR2 FYNNEI. CDR3 residues: CASSDPGQGAWEQYF. The CDR3 DNA follows: TGTGCCAGCAGTGATCCGGGACAGGGGGCCTGGGAGCAGTACTTC. The entire variable domain, with the rest obtained from reference TRBV2 and TRBJ2-7, is as follows: EPEVTQTPSHQVTQMGQEVILRCVPISNHLYFYWYRQILGQKVEFLVSFYNNEISEKSEIFDDQFSVERPDGSNFTLKIRSTKLEDSAMYFCASSDPGQGAWEQYFGPGTRLTVT.

The V and J genes are TRBV7-9 and TRBJ1-4; 9 bases are a match to TRBD1. The CDR3 extends over 15 amino acids. Germline values: CDR1 SEHNR, CDR2 FQNEAQ (reference sequence). With V trimmed by 5 bases and J by 7 bases, 8 bases remained unmatched. The CDR3 region has the DNA TGTGCCAGCAGCAGACGACAGGGGGAGACTGAAAAACTGTTTTTT. This translates into CASSRRQGETEKLFF.

In this sample, this clonotype turned up many times. The chain recombines TRBV7-2 with TRBJ1-1; 7 nucleotides align to TRBD1. The J segment lost 5 bases and the V segment lost 4 bases, leaving 10 bases of the junction unmatched. CDR1 is SGHTA and CDR2 is FQGNSA in the germline V gene. The CDR3 sequence is 15 residues long. DNA of the CDR3: TGTGCCAGCAGCTCCAGCCGGGACAGACGGACTGAAGCTTTCTTT. This encodes CASSSSRDRRTEAFF.

The V and J genes are TRBV2 and TRBJ1-1, with 8 bases that match TRBD1. V shed 6 bases, J shed 5 bases, and the junction held 8 bases outside the gene matches. This CDR3 spans 14 amino acids. Germline-derived CDR1 and CDR2 are SNHLY and FYNNEI. In nucleotides, the CDR3 is TGTGCCAGCAGCGACAGGGGCACGGAGACTGAAGCTTTCTTT. Amino acid sequence: CASSDRGTETEAFF.

Note on this clonotype: A much larger clone lies one base from this, so it may be a read error. J is TRBJ2-7 and V is TRBV7-9, with TRBD1 matching 10 bases. The CDR3 runs to 13 residues. Germline-derived CDR1 and CDR2 are SEHNR and FQNEAQ (reference sequence). The CDR3 loop reads CAGSTGQGREQYF. CDR3 coding DNA: TGTGCCGGCAGCACGGGACAGGGGCGCGAGCAGTACTTC.

The chain recombines TRBV6-4 with TRBJ1-1, with TRBD1 as a possible D gene (5 bases). V lost 6 bases and J 10 bases, leaving 18 bases between the germline ends. The CDR3 runs to 13 residues. Germline loops: CDR1 MRHNA, CDR2 SNTAGT. CDR3 coding DNA: TGTGCCAGCAGCCGCGATTGGGGGTTTGTAGCTTTCTTT. This translates into CASSRDWGFVAFF.

The chain couples TRBV10-3 to TRBJ2-7, with TRBD2 matching over 10 bases. Germline loops: CDR1 ENHRY, CDR2 SYGVKD. The CDR3 is made up of 14 amino acids. The V segment lost 3 bases and the J segment 6 bases; nucleotides outside the gene matches: 5. This CDR3 is CAISETSGTSEQYF. The CDR3 DNA reads as TGTGCCATCAGTGAAACTAGCGGGACAAGCGAGCAGTACTTC.

The chain couples TRBV20-1 to TRBJ2-5; D might be TRBD1 (6 bases). The CDR3 loop spans 15 amino acids. From germline, CDR1 is DFQATT and CDR2 SNEGSKA (reference sequence). The ends were cut back, 6 bases at V and 2 bases at J, with 19 bases in the middle. The CDR3 spells CSAYTTGTHQETQYF. CDR3 in DNA: TGCAGTGCCTACACCACCGGGACACATCAAGAGACCCAGTACTTC.

V is TRBV25-1 and J is TRBJ2-7, with TRBD1 as a possible D gene (6 bases). Trimming pared 3 bases from V and 9 bases from J, leaving 21 bases between. Germline CDR1 and CDR2: MGHDK and SYGVNS. This CDR3 is built from 15 residues. CDR3 sequence: CASSDRWGHGDTQYF. In DNA form, the CDR3 reads TGTGCCAGCAGTGATCGCTGGGGGCATGGAGATACGCAGTACTTC.

The V call is TRBV25-1, the J call TRBJ2-3, with TRBD1 as a possible D gene (5 bases). V was pared by 3 bases and J by 0 bases, with 13 bases between. Germline V gene data show CDR1 as MGHDK and CDR2 as SYGVNS. The CDR3 length is 16 residues. The CDR3 coding sequence is TGTGCCAGCAGTGACCTAGGGGTAAAAAGCACAGATACGCAGTATTTT. Translation gives CASSDLGVKSTDTQYF.

The chain has TRBV15 and TRBJ2-3; D gene unclear. There are 12 residues in the CDR3. V was cut by 0 bases and J by 7 bases, with 5 bases left in between. CDR1 and CDR2 (germline): LNHNV, YYDKDF (reference sequence). The chain's CDR3 is CATSRDENTQYF. The DNA for the CDR3 is TGTGCCACCAGCAGAGACGAGAATACGCAGTATTTT. Full variable domain (remainder filled in from reference TRBV15 and TRBJ2-3): DAMVIQNPRYQVTQFGKPVTLSCSQTLNHNVMYWYQQKSSQAPKLLFHYYDKDFNNEADTPDNFQSRRPNTSFCFLDIRSPGLGDTAMYLCATSRDENTQYFGPGTRLTVL.

This clonotype showed up just once. The V call is TRBV7-9, the J call TRBJ2-7; D unresolved. Deletions cut 6 bases from V and 2 bases from J, with 11 bases between. Germline loops: CDR1 SEHNR, CDR2 FQNEAQ (reference sequence). The CDR3 spans 13 residues. Here the CDR3 DNA reads TGTGCCAGCAGTTACGCATCCCCCTACGAGCAGTACTTC. The encoded protein is CASSYASPYEQYF.

The chain has TRBV10-3 and TRBJ1-6; perhaps TRBD1 as D (5 bases). The CDR3 is 13 residues long. CDR1 is ENHRY and CDR2 is SYGVKD in the germline V gene. Trimming removed 3 bases at V and 11 bases at J, with 11 bases between. The CDR3 loop reads CAISDQGAAPLHF. The CDR3 region has the DNA TGTGCCATCAGTGACCAGGGAGCGGCACCCCTCCACTTT.

This clonotype was found a few times. V is TRBV11-2 and J is TRBJ1-1; D perhaps matches TRBD1 (5 bases). With 4 bases removed from V and 1 base from J, the gap between germline ends came to 16 bases. This CDR3 region has 16 residues. Germline CDR1 reads SGHAT; CDR2 reads FQNNGV. CDR3 in DNA: TGTGCCAGCAGCTCGGAAAATCAGGGTGGGAACACTGAAGCTTTCTTT. It specifies CASSSENQGGNTEAFF.

CDR3 sequence (DNA): TGTGCCAGCAGTGAAGTGTGGAACACCGGGGAGCTGTTTTTT. This translates into CASSEVWNTGELFF. The rearrangement joins TRBV6-1 to TRBJ2-2; no clear D gene. This CDR3 comprises 14 residues. Germline V CDR1 and CDR2: MNHNS, SASEGT. The V gene lost 1 base and the J gene lost 1 base, with 4 bases spanning the gap.

A remark on this clonotype: A much larger clone differs by one base, so this may be a read error. The chain has TRBV9 and TRBJ1-1; 9 bases align to TRBD1. V shed 2 bases and J 4 bases; nucleotides not matched to a gene: 6. This CDR3 spans 15 amino acids. Germline-derived CDR1 and CDR2 are SGDLS and YYNGEE. The CDR3 reads CASSVRDRVPTEAFF. The DNA for the CDR3 is TGTGCCAGCAGCGTCCGGGACAGGGTGCCCACTGAAGCTTTCTTT.

This clonotype was seen ten or more times. The chain has TRBV10-3 and TRBJ1-1; D gene uncertain. CDR3 size: 18 residues. CDR1 is ENHRY, CDR2 SYGVKD, per germline. V was clipped by 0 bases and J by 1 base, with 18 bases between them. CDR3 bases: TGTGCCATCAGTGAGTCGAGGTTTAGAAAGGGCACGAACACTGAAGCTTTCTTT. This translates into CAISESRFRKGTNTEAFF.